These T cell receptor beta chains were read from a single sample in a study of identical twins. Each CDR3 protein is one row after TCRdb ran MiXCR on the 5' RACE reads. The table lists roughly 250,000 distinct CDR3 sequences, roughly an eighth of them singletons, with 7% to 9% in the top ten. Sequencing was carried out using memory (CD45RO+) T cells sorted from blood. These receptor sequences come from a woman aged 18 to 35 in good health. Each CDR3 is given with its conserved first and last residue. The order of the fields is V gene, D gene, clone size, J gene, CDR3 DNA, CDR3 protein. D genes are given only for firm matches. Clone size is not always given. Where it is, it says once, few, many or a class for expanded clones.

v_call: TRBV12-3/TRBV12-4; d_call: -; clone_size: -; j_call: TRBJ2-1; cdr3_nt: TGTGCCAGCAGTTTTCGCCCCAATGAGCAGTTCTTC; cdr3_aa: CASSFRPNEQFF
v_call: TRBV7-8; d_call: -; clone_size: many; j_call: TRBJ2-5; cdr3_nt: TGTGCCAGCAGCTTGGGAGGGGGACGCGAGACCCAGTACTTC; cdr3_aa: CASSLGGGRETQYF
v_call: TRBV28; d_call: -; clone_size: -; j_call: TRBJ2-1; cdr3_nt: TGTGCCAGCAGTTTAGGTTGGCTTGAGCAGTTCTTC; cdr3_aa: CASSLGWLEQFF
v_call: TRBV6-5; d_call: -; clone_size: few; j_call: TRBJ2-1; cdr3_nt: TGTGCCAGCAGTTACTCGAGGGTTTCAGCCAATGAGCAGTTCTTC; cdr3_aa: CASSYSRVSANEQFF
v_call: TRBV5-6; d_call: TRBD1; clone_size: many; j_call: TRBJ1-2; cdr3_nt: TGTGCCAGCAGCCCTTTCGACAGGGAATATGATGGCTACACCTTC; cdr3_aa: CASSPFDREYDGYTF
v_call: TRBV20-1; d_call: -; clone_size: few; j_call: TRBJ1-6; cdr3_nt: TGCAGTGCAAGAAAAGGACAATATTATGATTCACCCCTCCACTTT; cdr3_aa: CSARKGQYYDSPLHF
v_call: TRBV5-1; d_call: -; clone_size: many; j_call: TRBJ1-4; cdr3_nt: TGCGCCAGCAGCCTGGTTGGAGGGGAAGGGGGTGAAAAACTGTTTTTT; cdr3_aa: CASSLVGGEGGEKLFF
v_call: TRBV12-3/TRBV12-4; d_call: -; clone_size: -; j_call: TRBJ2-7; cdr3_nt: TGTGCCAGCAGTTTATGGAGTATATCTTCCCCGACTTACGAGCAGTACTTC; cdr3_aa: CASSLWSISSPTYEQYF
v_call: TRBV5-1; d_call: -; clone_size: many; j_call: TRBJ2-2; cdr3_nt: TGCGCCAGCAGCTTTTCGGGGAGCACCGGGGAGCTGTTTTTT; cdr3_aa: CASSFSGSTGELFF
v_call: TRBV5-5; d_call: -; clone_size: -; j_call: TRBJ1-5; cdr3_nt: TGTGCCAGCAGCCCCTCTCTTATTCAGCCCCAGCATTTT; cdr3_aa: CASSPSLIQPQHF
v_call: TRBV12-3/TRBV12-4; d_call: TRBD2; clone_size: -; j_call: TRBJ2-1; cdr3_nt: TGTGTCAGCAGTTTTCGGCGGGGGGGTATAAATGAGCAGTTCTTC; cdr3_aa: CVSSFRRGGINEQFF
v_call: TRBV20-1; d_call: -; clone_size: once; j_call: TRBJ2-1; cdr3_nt: TGCAGTGCTAGAGCGGAGACTCGGCGGGACAATGAGCAGTTCTTC; cdr3_aa: CSARAETRRDNEQFF
v_call: TRBV5-5; d_call: -; clone_size: many; j_call: TRBJ2-5; cdr3_nt: TGTGCCAGCAGCTTGTGGGGTGGGGAGACCCAGTACTTC; cdr3_aa: CASSLWGGETQYF
v_call: TRBV20-1; d_call: -; clone_size: few; j_call: TRBJ2-7; cdr3_nt: TGCAGTGCCCCGAAGGGGGGGTACGAGCAGTACTTC; cdr3_aa: CSAPKGGYEQYF
v_call: TRBV2; d_call: TRBD2; clone_size: many; j_call: TRBJ2-3; cdr3_nt: TGTGCCAGCAGTAAACGGGGGGGCACAGATACGCAGTATTTT; cdr3_aa: CASSKRGGTDTQYF
v_call: TRBV12-3/TRBV12-4; d_call: -; clone_size: few; j_call: TRBJ1-2; cdr3_nt: TGTGCCAGCAGTTTAGAGGCCAGAAGCAACTATGGCTACACCTTC; cdr3_aa: CASSLEARSNYGYTF
v_call: TRBV12-3/TRBV12-4; d_call: -; clone_size: many; j_call: TRBJ2-3; cdr3_nt: TGTGCCAGCAGTTTATTTCTTCCTGGCGAGGATACGCAGTATTTT; cdr3_aa: CASSLFLPGEDTQYF
v_call: TRBV18; d_call: TRBD1; clone_size: -; j_call: TRBJ1-1; cdr3_nt: TGTGCCAGCTCAACCCGGACAGGTCCGGACACTGAAGCTTTCTTT; cdr3_aa: CASSTRTGPDTEAFF
v_call: TRBV3-1; d_call: -; clone_size: few; j_call: TRBJ2-5; cdr3_nt: TGTGCCAGCAGCCCCCCGATGGGGCGGAAATTCCAAGAGACCCAGTACTTC; cdr3_aa: CASSPPMGRKFQETQYF
v_call: TRBV20-1; d_call: -; clone_size: -; j_call: TRBJ1-5; cdr3_nt: TGCAGTGCTCGGACCAATAGCAATCAGCCCCAGCATTTT; cdr3_aa: CSARTNSNQPQHF
v_call: TRBV30; d_call: -; clone_size: -; j_call: TRBJ1-1; cdr3_nt: TGTGCCTGGAACAGGCACAGGTCAAGTTACACTGAAGCTTTCTTT; cdr3_aa: CAWNRHRSSYTEAFF
v_call: TRBV14; d_call: TRBD1; clone_size: -; j_call: TRBJ1-2; cdr3_nt: TGTGCCAGCAGCCCCGGACAGGGTTGGGGCTACACCTTC; cdr3_aa: CASSPGQGWGYTF
v_call: TRBV7-2; d_call: TRBD2; clone_size: -; j_call: TRBJ2-4; cdr3_nt: TGTGCCAGCAGCCCGTCCGGGAGGAACATTCAGTACTTC; cdr3_aa: CASSPSGRNIQYF
v_call: TRBV7-9; d_call: -; clone_size: many; j_call: TRBJ2-4; cdr3_nt: TGTGCCAGCAGCCCGGGGACCACCCAGTACTTC; cdr3_aa: CASSPGTTQYF
v_call: TRBV5-6; d_call: TRBD2; clone_size: many; j_call: TRBJ2-7; cdr3_nt: TGTGCCAGCAGCTGGGGACTAGCCCCGGACTCCTACGAGCAGTACTTC; cdr3_aa: CASSWGLAPDSYEQYF
v_call: TRBV5-1; d_call: TRBD2; clone_size: few; j_call: TRBJ2-3; cdr3_nt: TGCGCCAGCAGCTTCGCTAGCGGGGGAACAGATACGCAGTATTTT; cdr3_aa: CASSFASGGTDTQYF
v_call: TRBV5-1; d_call: TRBD2; clone_size: few; j_call: TRBJ2-1; cdr3_nt: TGCGCCAGCAGCTTGCGAGTGAGCGGGAGGGACAATGAGCAGTTCTTC; cdr3_aa: CASSLRVSGRDNEQFF
v_call: TRBV7-2; d_call: TRBD2; clone_size: -; j_call: TRBJ2-4; cdr3_nt: TGTGCCAGCAGCTTTACTAGCGGGTTGAGTATAAACATTCAGTACTTC; cdr3_aa: CASSFTSGLSINIQYF
v_call: TRBV24-1; d_call: -; clone_size: -; j_call: TRBJ2-5; cdr3_nt: TGTGCCACCAGTGATCCGGGACAAGAGACCCAGTACTTC; cdr3_aa: CATSDPGQETQYF
v_call: TRBV27; d_call: -; clone_size: -; j_call: TRBJ2-3; cdr3_nt: TGTGCCAGCAGTTTATCGAGCCTGAGCACAGATACGCAGTATTTT; cdr3_aa: CASSLSSLSTDTQYF
v_call: TRBV6-2/TRBV6-3; d_call: -; clone_size: few; j_call: TRBJ2-1; cdr3_nt: TGTGCCAGCAGTCGCCTCCAGACTAGTTTTCTAGGGTTCTTC; cdr3_aa: CASSRLQTSFLGFF